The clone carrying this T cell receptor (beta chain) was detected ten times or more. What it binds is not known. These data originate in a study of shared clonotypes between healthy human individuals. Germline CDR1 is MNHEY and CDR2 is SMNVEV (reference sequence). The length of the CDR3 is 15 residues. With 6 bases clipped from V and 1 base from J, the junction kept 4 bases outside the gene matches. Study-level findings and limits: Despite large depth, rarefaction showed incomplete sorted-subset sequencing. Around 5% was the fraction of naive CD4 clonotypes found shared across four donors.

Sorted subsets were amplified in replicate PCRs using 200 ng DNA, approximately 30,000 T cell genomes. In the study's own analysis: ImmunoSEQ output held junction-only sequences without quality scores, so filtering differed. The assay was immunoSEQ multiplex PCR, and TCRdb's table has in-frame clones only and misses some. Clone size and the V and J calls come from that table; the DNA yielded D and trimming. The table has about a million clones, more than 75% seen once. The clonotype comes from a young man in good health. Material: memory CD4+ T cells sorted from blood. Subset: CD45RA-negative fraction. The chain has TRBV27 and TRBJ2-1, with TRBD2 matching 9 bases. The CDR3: CASSKGLASYNEQFF. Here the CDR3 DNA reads TGTGCCAGCAGCAAGGGACTAGCTTCCTACAATGAGCAGTTCTTC.